The 7 T cell receptor beta chains listed next were all sequenced from one sample in a study of cytomegalovirus exposure and HLA in healthy donors. PCR primers comprised 60 Vbeta and 13 Jbeta primers. Assay: immunoSEQ multiplex PCR; the TCRdb copy retains only in-frame clones and omits some. The sample holds 80,000 or so clones; approximately 69% are singletons and the top ten take about a fifth. Sequenced material: PBMCs. The receptor set was obtained from a man in his thirties or forties in good health and CMV-seropositive.

This sequence joins TRBV4-3 and TRBJ2-2; weak D call: TRBD2 (5 bases). Per germline, CDR1 LGHNA and CDR2 YSLEER. Trimming cost V 0 bases and J 5 bases, with 13 bases left between them. The CDR3 runs 16 residues. The CDR3 protein is CASSQDPGELTGELFF. CDR3 nucleotide sequence: TGCGCCAGCAGCCAAGATCCCGGGGAGCTAACCGGGGAGCTGTTTTTT.

The chain joins TRBV5-1 to TRBJ2-7; 8 bases fit TRBD2. The CDR3 has 20 amino acids. Germline-derived CDR1 and CDR2 are SGHRS and YFSETQ. The V and J ends lost 1 base and 5 bases, in that order; junction bases with no gene match: 23. This chain's CDR3 is CASSLFLREAAREGGNEQYF. In DNA, the CDR3 is TGCGCCAGCAGCTTGTTCCTGAGGGAAGCCGCCCGGGAGGGAGGCAACGAGCAGTACTTC.

The genes are TRBV6-1 and TRBJ1-6; possibly TRBD1 for D (6 bases). The germline V and J ends were trimmed by 10 bases and 5 bases, with 12 bases remaining between them. The CDR3 extends over 13 amino acids. Germline CDR1 MNHNS, CDR2 SASEGT. As DNA, the CDR3 is TGTGCCACCGGGACAACAAATAATTCACCCCTCCACTTT. It translates to CATGTTNNSPLHF.

There are a few counts of this clone. Sequence at one end of the junction differs from germline and may be a read error. V usage is TRBV28 and J usage is TRBJ1-5, with a weak D call TRBD1 (6 bases). Looked up from germline, CDR1 is MDHEN and CDR2 is SYDVKM. CDR3 length: 14 residues. CDR3 protein: CASRPSFQGQPQNF. Here the CDR3 DNA reads TGTGCCAGCAGGCCATCTTTCCAGGGGCAGCCCCAGAATTTT.

On this clone: The junction and the germline gene differ at one end; a read error may be behind it. The rearrangement uses TRBV4-1 and TRBJ1-5; no clear D gene. This CDR3 has 16 residues. Germline CDR1 is MGHRA and CDR2 is YSYEKL. The CDR3 DNA reads TGCGCCAGCAGCCAAGAAGGAGCGGGCACCAATCAGCCCCAGAATTTT. Translation gives CASSQEGAGTNQPQNF.

Concerning this clone: The junction departs from germline at one end; a sequencing error may be responsible. This sample also contains other DNA sequences that code for the same CDR3. The J gene is TRBJ1-5, the V gene TRBV9; D is unclear. The CDR3 has 14 residues. Germline CDR1 and CDR2: SGDLS and YYNGEE. The CDR3 reads CASSVGTDNQPQNF. DNA of the CDR3: TGTGCCAGCAGCGTAGGAACAGACAATCAGCCCCAGAATTTT.

The rearrangement uses TRBV9 and TRBJ2-2; D is perhaps TRBD1 (5 bases). CDR3 length equals 16 residues. The V gene lost 0 bases and the J gene lost 4 bases, with 13 bases spanning the gap. CDR1 and CDR2 (germline): SGDLS, YYNGEE. The CDR3 is CASSVVGPGGTGELFF. CDR3 nucleotides: TGTGCCAGCAGCGTAGTGGGGCCCGGCGGCACCGGGGAGCTGTTTTTT.